The next 11 T cell receptor beta chains were all read from a single sample in a study of metastatic and nonmetastatic thyroid tumors. TCRdb re-analyzed the PCR reads using MiXCR. In the table there are roughly 32,000 clones, 7% to 9% of which are singletons. Patients underwent thyroid surgery, and none had received any treatment before it. The specimen sequenced was blood. These receptors were collected from a female donor with papillary thyroid cancer or a benign thyroid nodule (not recorded which). Some clones in this sample may be carry-over from other donors' samples.

This clone was seen ten or more times. The chain carries TRBV19 and TRBJ2-5, with 7 bases aligning to TRBD2. In germline, CDR1 is LNHDA, CDR2 SQIVND (reference sequence). V lost 4 bases to trimming and J lost 4 bases; unmatched junction nucleotides: 6. The CDR3 runs to 14 residues. CDR3 in amino acids: CASSTTSGVETQYF. CDR3 bases: TGTGCCAGTAGTACCACAAGCGGGGTAGAGACCCAGTACTTC.

This clone appeared many times. The CDR3 sequence: CASSLGQGHNEKLFF. For the CDR3, the DNA is TGTGCCAGCAGCTTAGGACAGGGGCATAATGAAAAACTGTTTTTT. This sequence joins TRBV7-9 and TRBJ1-4; TRBD1 matches 8 bases. The CDR3 covers 15 residues. J lost 4 bases, V lost 1 base, and 2 bases had no gene match. Germline V gives CDR1 SEHNR, CDR2 FQNEAQ (reference sequence).

This clone was observed at least ten times. The V gene is TRBV6-1, the J gene TRBJ2-7; no clear D gene. The germline V and J ends were trimmed by 6 bases and 0 bases, with 12 bases remaining between them. Germline V lookup: CDR1 MNHNS, CDR2 SASEGT. There are 14 residues in the CDR3. The DNA for the CDR3 is TGTGCCAGCAGCCTGGACGGTAGCTCCTACGAGCAGTACTTC. Translated: CASSLDGSSYEQYF.

This clone came up many times. This chain joins TRBV4-3 and TRBJ1-2; D ambiguous. The germline gives CDR1 LGHNA, CDR2 YSLEER. V dropped 1 base and J dropped 4 bases, with 10 bases sitting between them. This CDR3 is 14 amino acids long. The CDR3 DNA follows: TGCGCCAGCAGCCAAGCAACGGAGGGCTATGGCTACACCTTC. It is translated as CASSQATEGYGYTF.

This clone has ten or more counts. The chain uses TRBV4-1 and TRBJ1-2; D call uncertain. Trimming stripped 2 bases from V and 4 bases from J, with 11 bases between. Germline-derived CDR1 and CDR2 are MGHRA and YSYEKL. This CDR3 comprises 14 residues. The CDR3 region is CASSQMQASYGYTF. Here the CDR3 DNA reads TGCGCCAGCAGCCAAATGCAGGCTTCCTATGGCTACACCTTC.

This clone was detected ten times or more. The V and J genes are TRBV4-1 and TRBJ2-3; weak D call: TRBD2 (6 bases). The CDR3 length is 18 residues. Per germline, CDR1 MGHRA and CDR2 YSYEKL. Trimming shortened V by 0 bases and J by 0 bases, and 16 bases separated the two germline ends. Here the CDR3 reads CASSQEVGAGRSTDTQYF. The CDR3 region has the DNA TGCGCCAGCAGCCAAGAGGTCGGCGCGGGACGTAGCACAGATACGCAGTATTTT.

This clone was observed many times. CDR3 bases: TGTGCCAGCAGGCGGGACAGCCGCTACGAGCAGTACTTC. Its translation: CASRRDSRYEQYF. The chain uses TRBV7-2 and TRBJ2-7; D is perhaps TRBD1 (7 bases). The CDR3 extends over 13 amino acids. Trimming left V 6 bases short and J 3 bases short, with 12 bases between. Germline CDR1 is SGHTA and CDR2 is FQGNSA.

This clone was recorded at least ten times. The chain links TRBV10-2 to TRBJ2-3; TRBD2 matches 10 bases. In germline, CDR1 is WSHSY, CDR2 SAAADI. The V segment lost 8 bases and the J segment 6 bases; nucleotides outside the gene matches: 8. CDR3 length equals 14 residues. This CDR3 is CASSSGGALDTQYF. CDR3 DNA sequence: TGCGCCAGCTCCAGCGGGGGGGCTTTGGATACGCAGTATTTT.

The table lists this clone with many counts. This chain uses TRBV29-1 with TRBJ2-3; D unclear. This CDR3 spans 12 amino acids. The germline CDR1 and CDR2 sequences are SQVTM and ANQGSEA. Trimming took 2 bases from V and 2 from J, leaving 5 bases between them. Written as DNA, the CDR3 is TGCAGCGTTGAACAGCTCACAGATACGCAGTATTTT. It is translated as CSVEQLTDTQYF.

This clone was detected ten times or more. A much bigger clone sits one base away, suggesting this may be a read error. This CDR3 is also generated by other DNA sequences in the sample. The genes are TRBV12-3 or TRBV12-4 and TRBJ1-2; TRBD1 is a possible D gene (6 bases). The CDR3 sequence is 13 residues long. Here the CDR3 reads CASSPWGAVGYTF. CDR3 coding DNA: TGCGCCAGCAGTCCCTGGGGGGCTGTTGGCTACACCTTC.

Ten or more counts support this clone. The chain has TRBV5-4 and TRBJ2-7; TRBD1 aligns across 7 bases. J gave up 5 bases and V 3 bases, and 11 bases lay outside the gene matches. This CDR3 spans 15 amino acids. From germline, CDR1 is SGHNT and CDR2 YYREEE (reference sequence). CDR3 DNA sequence: TGTGCCAGCAGCTCCAGACAGGGCTGGGGCGACGAGCAGTACTTC. Its protein product is CASSSRQGWGDEQYF.